Listed here are 15 T cell receptor beta chains from one sample, sequenced in a study of T cell repertoires in cytomegalovirus infection. One entry per CDR3 protein results from TCRdb running MiXCR on the reads. The sample yields a few hundred thousand distinct CDR3 sequences, roughly 15% seen once. Sequences were obtained from PBMCs. The receptors shown here come from a human donor in good health (CMV status not recorded). Some clones in this sample may be carry-over from other donors' samples.

This clonotype was picked up a small number of times. The chain is built from TRBV20-1 and TRBJ2-7; TRBD2 is a possible D gene (5 bases). The ends were cut back, 5 bases at V and 1 base at J, with 15 bases in the middle. The length of the CDR3 is 14 residues. Germline-derived CDR1 and CDR2 are DFQATT and SNEGSKA (reference sequence). The CDR3 reads CSARSGIRSYEQYF. The CDR3 DNA reads TGCAGTGCTCGTTCGGGGATTCGGTCCTACGAGCAGTACTTC.

In its sample, this clonotype was seen a few times. The gene calls are TRBV2 and TRBJ1-1, with D unclear. V was cut by 6 bases and J by 2 bases, with 13 bases left in between. The CDR3 has 14 amino acids. Germline CDR1 and CDR2: SNHLY and FYNNEI. The CDR3 region is CASRARIGNTEAFF. For the CDR3, the DNA is TGTGCCAGCAGGGCCCGAATTGGAAACACTGAAGCTTTCTTT.

For the CDR3, the DNA is TGTGCCAGCAGTTCGACCGGGACAGGCGATGAAAAACTGTTTTTT. Protein product: CASSSTGTGDEKLFF. This chain links TRBV28 with TRBJ1-4, with TRBD1 matching over 8 bases. Trimming cost V 4 bases and J 6 bases; bases outside gene matches: 7. Germline CDR1 and CDR2: MDHEN and SYDVKM. The CDR3 consists of 15 residues.

This clonotype was found many times. The chain links TRBV7-2 to TRBJ2-7, with 10 bases aligning to TRBD2. Germline CDR1 and CDR2: SGHTA and FQGNSA. The CDR3 has 14 residues. V gave up 5 bases and J gave up 3 bases; unmatched junction bases: 4. The CDR3 spells CASSPSGGGYEQYF. CDR3 sequence (DNA): TGTGCCAGCAGCCCTAGCGGGGGCGGCTACGAGCAGTACTTC. The full variable domain, completed using reference TRBV7-2 and TRBJ2-7, is GAGVSQSPSNKVTEKGKDVELRCDPISGHTALYWYRQSLGQGLEFLIYFQGNSAPDKSGLPSDRFSAERTGGSVSTLTIQRTQQEDSAVYLCASSPSGGGYEQYFGPGTRLTVT.

This clonotype occurred a few times. The V and J genes are TRBV4-2 and TRBJ2-1; 8 bases align to TRBD2. Germline V gene sequence: CDR1 LGHNA, CDR2 YNFKEQ. V lost 4 bases and J lost 2; bases outside the gene matches: 4. The CDR3 spans 15 residues. The chain's CDR3 is CASSPSGLAYNEQFF. The CDR3, as DNA: TGTGCCAGCAGCCCTAGCGGGCTAGCCTACAATGAGCAGTTCTTC.

The J gene is TRBJ1-4, the V gene TRBV28; D is unresolved. In germline, CDR1 is MDHEN, CDR2 SYDVKM. V was cut by 4 bases and J by 7 bases, with 13 bases left in between. The CDR3 length is 14 residues. DNA for the CDR3: TGTGCCAGCAGTTCGACACCCGAGGGTGAAAAACTGTTTTTT. Translating it yields CASSSTPEGEKLFF. Variable domain in full (rest from reference TRBV28 and TRBJ1-4): DVKVTQSSRYLVKRTGEKVFLECVQDMDHENMFWYRQDPGLGLRLIYFSYDVKMKEKGDIPEGYSVSREKKERFSLILESASTNQTSMYLCASSSTPEGEKLFFGSGTQLSVL.

In this sample, this clonotype turned up many times. This sequence joins TRBV12-3 or TRBV12-4 and TRBJ2-5, with D uncertain. The CDR3 covers 13 residues. V lost 6 bases and J lost 4, with 12 bases in between. The CDR3 coding sequence is TGTGCCAGCAGGATAGGGCAGAGAGAGACCCAGTACTTC. It is translated as CASRIGQRETQYF.

This clonotype was detected ten times or more. The CDR3 nucleotides read TGTGCCATCAGTGAGCCTACCGGACAGGGGTCTGAAGCTTTCTTT. Its translation: CAISEPTGQGSEAFF. The chain combines TRBV10-3 with TRBJ1-1; 9 bases line up with TRBD1. After removal of 2 bases from V and 6 bases from J, the junction contained 7 bases not matched to a gene. There are 15 residues in the CDR3. Germline V gene sequence: CDR1 ENHRY, CDR2 SYGVKD.

This clonotype was seen more than once but under ten times. The chain recombines TRBV5-4 with TRBJ2-3; 8 bases fit TRBD1. After removal of 5 bases from V and 6 bases from J, the junction contained 11 bases not matched to a gene. Germline loops: CDR1 SGHNT, CDR2 YYREEE (reference sequence). This CDR3 spans 15 amino acids. As DNA, the CDR3 is TGTGCCAGCAGTCGAACAGGGGGGACACGGGATACGCAGTATTTT. Translating gives CASSRTGGTRDTQYF. The full variable domain, with the rest looked up from reference TRBV5-4 and TRBJ2-3, is ETGVTQSPTHLIKTRGQQVTLRCSSQSGHNTVSWYQQALGQGPQFIFQYYREEENGRGNFPPRFSGLQFPNYSSELNVNALELDDSALYLCASSRTGGTRDTQYFGPGTRLTVL.

The chain uses TRBV5-8 and TRBJ2-3; TRBD2 matches at 8 bases. Germline V gene lookup returns CDR1 SGHTS and CDR2 YDEGEE. The CDR3 runs to 16 residues. After removal of 4 bases from V and 6 bases from J, the junction contained 13 bases not matched to a gene. This chain's CDR3 is CASSLGAGTSTDTQYF. The CDR3 DNA sequence: TGTGCCAGCAGCCTGGGAGCCGGGACTAGTACCGATACGCAGTATTTT.

As for this clonotype: Being one base from a much bigger clone, this may be a read error. Lacking the conserved final phenylalanine or tryptophan, this CDR3 likely reflects a read error. The chain recombines TRBV28 with TRBJ1-1; D is ambiguous. Germline V gives CDR1 MDHEN, CDR2 SYDVKM. Trimming removed 4 bases from V and 0 bases from J, with 6 bases in between. The CDR3 is made up of 13 amino acids. CDR3 residues: CASSSPLNTEAFL. CDR3 bases: TGTGCCAGCAGTTCCCCGTTGAACACTGAAGCTTTCCTT.

This clonotype came up many times. The V gene is TRBV7-2, the J gene TRBJ2-5, with 9 bases lining up with TRBD2. The CDR3 covers 17 residues. In germline, CDR1 is SGHTA, CDR2 FQGNSA. V trimming: 1 base; J trimming: 2 bases; junction bases outside the gene matches: 8. Written as DNA, the CDR3 is TGTGCCAGCAGCTTAGGACTAGCGGAAATAATTCAAGAGACCCAGTACTTC. Protein: CASSLGLAEIIQETQYF.

This clonotype was found many times. V gene TRBV4-1 combines with J gene TRBJ2-7; 9 bases fit TRBD1. V dropped 1 base and J dropped 3; count of bases not matched to a gene: 1. Germline CDR1 and CDR2: MGHRA and YSYEKL. CDR3 size: 14 residues. The CDR3 sequence is CASSQGTGDYEQYF. In DNA form, the CDR3 reads TGCGCCAGCAGCCAAGGGACAGGGGACTACGAGCAGTACTTC.

V gene TRBV5-1 combines with J gene TRBJ2-6; D is unclear. The CDR3 length is 17 residues. The germline gives CDR1 SGHRS, CDR2 YFSETQ. V lost 0 bases to trimming and J lost 0 bases, with 10 bases between them. CDR3: CASSLDPPHSGANVLTF. The CDR3 DNA is TGCGCCAGCAGCTTGGACCCACCCCACTCTGGGGCCAACGTCCTGACTTTC. Full variable domain (remainder filled in from reference TRBV5-1 and TRBJ2-6): KAGVTQTPRYLIKTRGQQVTLSCSPISGHRSVSWYQQTPGQGLQFLFEYFSETQRNKGNFPGRFSGRQFSNSRSEMNVSTLELGDSALYLCASSLDPPHSGANVLTFGAGSRLTVL.

This clonotype has only a few counts. The chain carries TRBV19 and TRBJ1-1, with TRBD1 matching 8 bases. Germline V gene lookup returns CDR1 LNHDA and CDR2 SQIVND (reference sequence). The CDR3 is 13 amino acids. Trimming removed 7 bases from V and 1 base from J; junction bases left unmatched: 2. CDR3 DNA sequence: TGTGCCAGTATGCAGGGGGCGAACACTGAAGCTTTCTTT. Translating gives CASMQGANTEAFF.